This T cell receptor beta chain was obtained from a study of OX40 agonist ivuxolimab in advanced cancers. Clones were sequenced by immunoSEQ multiplex PCR, and TCRdb holds only the in-frame ones, with some missing. The sample gives tens of thousands of clones, approximately 78% of which show up once; about 5% is in the top ten. The germline V gene encodes CDR1 MNHNY and CDR2 SVGAGI (reference sequence). CDR3 length equals 13 residues. V lost 1 base to trimming and J lost 4 bases, with 6 bases between them. The TCR sequence derives from an adult with an advanced solid tumor such as melanoma, head and neck, liver or kidney cancer. The sample consisted of CD4+ or CD8+ T cells sorted from blood, taken in a trial of the OX40 agonist ivuxolimab. The chain carries TRBV6-6 and TRBJ2-3, with D uncertain. CDR3 in DNA: TGTGCCAGCAGTTACTTAAGTGCAGATACGCAGTATTTT. Amino acids: CASSYLSADTQYF.